This note documents a single T cell receptor beta chain sequence. Per the original data handling: Amplification of reference gene primers was used by the study to estimate nucleated cell counts. Assay: immunoSEQ multiplex PCR; the TCRdb copy retains only in-frame clones and omits some. The V and J calls and clone size are taken from that table; D and trimming were inferred from the DNA. The sample has approximately 260,000 clones, over 85% seen once. Individuals drawn from under 30 US areas were about 18 to 100 years old. The data were obtained in a study of blood T cell repertoires in COVID-19. Per the germline V gene, CDR1 is MNHNS and CDR2 is SASEGT. The V end lost 1 base, the J end lost 3 bases, and 12 bases lay between the germline ends. The CDR3 length is 15 residues.

The material sequenced was PBMCs or T cells enriched from blood (not recorded which). This TCR came from a woman in her fifties or sixties who had recovered from COVID-19. This chain connects TRBV6-1 to TRBJ1-1; possible D gene TRBD1, 5 bases. Here the CDR3 reads CASSEGPGTYTEAFF. CDR3 DNA: TGTGCCAGCAGTGAAGGCCCAGGGACTTACACTGAAGCTTTCTTT.